These 10 T cell receptor beta chains share one sample of origin, sequenced in a study of Ad26.COV2.S vaccination and SARS-CoV-2 variants. Profiling relied on immunoSEQ multiplex PCR, and the TCRdb table lists in-frame clones only, not all of them. Of around 310,000 clones in the sample, approximately 87% were seen once. Treatment of the sample: around 19 received Ad26.COV2.S at low or high dose, single or two shots; about 5 received placebo; per-sample allocation not given. The samples date from day 63 after the first vaccine or placebo injection. The sample was peripheral blood, taken in a trial of Ad26.COV2.S vaccine versus placebo. Receptors originate from a person between 18 and 59 years old who received the Ad26.COV2.S COVID-19 vaccine or a placebo.

The chain combines TRBV7-6 with TRBJ1-4; tentative D call: TRBD1 (5 bases). The germline V and J ends were trimmed by 5 bases and 3 bases, with 13 bases remaining between them. This CDR3 has 15 residues. CDR1 is SGHVS, CDR2 FNYEAQ, per germline. The CDR3 is CASSAGVGANEKLFF. The CDR3 DNA reads TGTGCCAGCAGCGCGGGGGTCGGAGCTAATGAAAAACTGTTTTTT.

V is TRBV7-9 and J is TRBJ2-7, with 11 nucleotides matching TRBD1. After removal of 4 bases from V and 6 bases from J, the junction contained 5 bases not matched to a gene. The CDR3 has 14 amino acids. CDR1 is SEHNR, CDR2 FQNEAQ, per germline (reference sequence). CDR3 in DNA: TGTGCCAGCAGCTCGGGACAGGGGGGCGGCGAGCAGTACTTC. It is translated as CASSSGQGGGEQYF.

The chain combines TRBV6-5 with TRBJ1-4, with 12 bases fitting TRBD1. The germline V gene encodes CDR1 MNHEY and CDR2 SVGAGI. The CDR3 loop spans 14 amino acids. Unmatched junction bases numbered 4, after V lost 6 bases and J lost 8 bases. The CDR3 DNA sequence: TGTGCCAGCAGGGGACAGGGGGCAGGAGAAAAACTGTTTTTT. As protein: CASRGQGAGEKLFF.

The chain couples TRBV7-6 to TRBJ2-2; unclear D gene. The germline CDR1 and CDR2 sequences are SGHVS and FNYEAQ. The CDR3 is made up of 13 amino acids. V was trimmed by 5 bases and J by 7 bases, leaving 11 bases between them. Here the CDR3 reads CASSLKRNGELFF. CDR3 nucleotides: TGTGCCAGCAGCCTTAAGAGGAACGGGGAGCTGTTTTTT.

CDR3: CASSLGRERYTEAFF. The CDR3 region has the DNA TGTGCCAGCAGCTTAGGGCGGGAAAGGTACACTGAAGCTTTCTTT. This rearrangement joins TRBV7-2 to TRBJ1-1, with no clear D. Germline assignment: CDR1 SGHTA and CDR2 FQGNSA. Trimming shortened V by 1 base and J by 3 bases, and 12 bases separated the two germline ends. The CDR3 runs 15 residues.

V usage is TRBV5-8 and J usage is TRBJ2-1, with 12 bases aligning to TRBD2. Germline lookup yields CDR1 SGHTS and CDR2 YDEGEE. V was clipped by 4 bases and J by 8 bases; unmatched bases: 13. The CDR3 runs to 17 residues. The CDR3, as DNA: TGTGCCAGCAGCCGAAATCCGACTAGCGGGAGAGAGCATGAGCAGTTCTTC. Protein product: CASSRNPTSGREHEQFF.

The chain has TRBV4-3 and TRBJ2-1, with unresolved D. This CDR3 contains 13 residues. Germline lookup yields CDR1 LGHNA and CDR2 YSLEER. Trimming pared 4 bases from V and 7 bases from J, leaving 11 bases between. The CDR3 region has the DNA TGCGCCAGCAGCCCCTCCTTCATAAATGAGCAGTTCTTC. Its translation: CASSPSFINEQFF.

The chain employs TRBV10-3 and TRBJ1-1, with a possible D match to TRBD1 (6 bases). The germline V gene has CDR1 ENHRY and CDR2 SYGVKD. The CDR3 totals 14 residues. V lost 3 bases and J 4 bases, leaving 12 bases between the germline ends. The chain's CDR3 is CAISDPQGSTEAFF. Written as DNA, the CDR3 is TGTGCCATCAGTGATCCGCAGGGGAGCACTGAAGCTTTCTTT.

This chain's CDR3 is CASSLNRGGNEQFF. The CDR3 DNA is TGTGCCAGCAGCTTGAATCGGGGGGGCAATGAGCAGTTCTTC. This chain connects TRBV7-2 to TRBJ2-1, with 8 bases that match TRBD2. There are 14 residues in the CDR3. V trimming: 3 bases; J trimming: 6 bases; junction bases outside the gene matches: 4. The V gene's germline CDR1 is SGHTA and CDR2 FQGNSA.

The chain joins TRBV11-2 to TRBJ1-4; 8 bases agree with TRBD1. CDR3 length: 13 residues. CDR1 and CDR2 (germline): SGHAT, FQNNGV. V lost 3 bases and J lost 11; bases outside the gene matches: 5. The chain's CDR3 is CASSFPGQGKLFF. The CDR3 bases are TGTGCCAGCAGCTTTCCAGGACAGGGTAAACTGTTTTTT.